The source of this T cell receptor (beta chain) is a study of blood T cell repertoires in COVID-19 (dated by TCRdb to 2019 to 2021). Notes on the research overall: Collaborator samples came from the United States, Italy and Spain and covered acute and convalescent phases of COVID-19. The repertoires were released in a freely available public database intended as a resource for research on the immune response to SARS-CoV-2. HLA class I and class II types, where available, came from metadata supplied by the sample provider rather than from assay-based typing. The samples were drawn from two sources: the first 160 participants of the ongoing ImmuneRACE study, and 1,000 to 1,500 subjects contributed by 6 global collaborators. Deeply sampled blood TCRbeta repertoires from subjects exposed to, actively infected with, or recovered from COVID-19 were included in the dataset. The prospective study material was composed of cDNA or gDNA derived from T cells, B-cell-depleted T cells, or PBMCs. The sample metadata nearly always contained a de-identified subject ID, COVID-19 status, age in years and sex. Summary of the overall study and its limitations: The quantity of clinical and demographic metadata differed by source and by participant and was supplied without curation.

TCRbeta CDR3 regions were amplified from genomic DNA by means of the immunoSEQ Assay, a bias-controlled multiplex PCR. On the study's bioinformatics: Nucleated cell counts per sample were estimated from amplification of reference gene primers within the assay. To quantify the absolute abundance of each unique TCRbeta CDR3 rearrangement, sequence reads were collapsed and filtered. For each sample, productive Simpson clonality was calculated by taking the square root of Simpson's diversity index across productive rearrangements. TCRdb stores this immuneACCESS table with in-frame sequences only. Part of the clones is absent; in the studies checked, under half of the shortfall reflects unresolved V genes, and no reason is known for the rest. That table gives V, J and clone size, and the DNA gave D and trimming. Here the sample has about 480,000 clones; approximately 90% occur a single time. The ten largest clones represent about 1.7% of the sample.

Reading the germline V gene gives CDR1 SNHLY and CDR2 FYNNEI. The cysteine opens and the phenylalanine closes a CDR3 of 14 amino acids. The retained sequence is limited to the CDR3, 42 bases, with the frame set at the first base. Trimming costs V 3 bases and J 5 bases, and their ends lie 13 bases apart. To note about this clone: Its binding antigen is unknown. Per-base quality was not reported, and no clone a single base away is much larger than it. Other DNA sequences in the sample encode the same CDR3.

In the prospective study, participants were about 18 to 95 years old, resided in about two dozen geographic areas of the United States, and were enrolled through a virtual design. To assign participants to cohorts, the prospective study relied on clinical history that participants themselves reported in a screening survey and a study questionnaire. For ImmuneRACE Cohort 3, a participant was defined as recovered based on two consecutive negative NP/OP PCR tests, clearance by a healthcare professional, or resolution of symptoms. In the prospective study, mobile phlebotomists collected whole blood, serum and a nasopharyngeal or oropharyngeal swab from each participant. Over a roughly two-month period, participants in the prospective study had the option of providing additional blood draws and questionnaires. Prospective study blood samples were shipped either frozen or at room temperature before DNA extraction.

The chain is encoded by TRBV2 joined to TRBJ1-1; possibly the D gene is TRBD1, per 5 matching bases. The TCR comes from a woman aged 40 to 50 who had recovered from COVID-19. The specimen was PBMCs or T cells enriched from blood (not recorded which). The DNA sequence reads TGTGCCAGCAGTGACCCGCAGGGAGGGACTGAAGCTTTCTTT. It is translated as CASSDPQGGTEAFF.